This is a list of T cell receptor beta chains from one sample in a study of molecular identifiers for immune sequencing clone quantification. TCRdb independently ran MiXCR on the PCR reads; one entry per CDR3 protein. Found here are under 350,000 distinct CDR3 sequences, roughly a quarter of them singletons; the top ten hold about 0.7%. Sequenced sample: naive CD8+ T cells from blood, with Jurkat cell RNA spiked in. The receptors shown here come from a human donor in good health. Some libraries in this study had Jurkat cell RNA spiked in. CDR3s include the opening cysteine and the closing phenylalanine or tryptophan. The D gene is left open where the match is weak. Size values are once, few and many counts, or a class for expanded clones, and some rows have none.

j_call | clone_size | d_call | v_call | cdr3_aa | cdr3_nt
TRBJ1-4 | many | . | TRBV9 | CASSSFSAAGKLFF | TGTGCCAGCAGCTCCTTCTCAGCCGCGGGAAAACTGTTTTTT
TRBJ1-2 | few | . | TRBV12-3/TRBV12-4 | CASSFRVTGTGYTF | TGTGCCAGCAGTTTTCGGGTCACAGGGACTGGCTACACCTTC
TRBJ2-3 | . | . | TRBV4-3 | CASSPEKAGLDTQYF | TGCGCCAGCAGCCCAGAAAAGGCAGGGTTAGATACGCAGTATTTT
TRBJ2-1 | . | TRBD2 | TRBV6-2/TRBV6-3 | CASSAGTRGSDEQFF | TGTGCCAGCAGCGCCGGGACTAGAGGGAGTGATGAGCAGTTCTTC
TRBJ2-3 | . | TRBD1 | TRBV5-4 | CASSLVGQGAHPDTQYF | TGTGCCAGCAGCTTGGTAGGACAGGGGGCGCATCCGGATACGCAGTATTTT
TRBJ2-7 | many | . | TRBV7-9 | CASSSPGAYEQYF | TGTGCCAGTAGTTCCCCAGGGGCCTACGAGCAGTACTTC
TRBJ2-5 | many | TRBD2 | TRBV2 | CASSLSGGALETQYF | TGTGCCAGCAGTCTTAGCGGGGGGGCCCTGGAGACCCAGTACTTC
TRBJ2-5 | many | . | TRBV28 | CASRTQQDPGSRETQYF | TGTGCCAGCAGAACCCAACAAGACCCCGGTTCCCGAGAGACCCAGTACTTC
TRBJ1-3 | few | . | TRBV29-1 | CSVEGGRDPGNTIYF | TGCAGCGTTGAAGGCGGCAGGGACCCTGGAAACACCATATATTTT
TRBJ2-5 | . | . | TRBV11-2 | CASSLAFRAGETQYF | TGTGCCAGCAGCCTCGCTTTCCGTGCTGGAGAGACCCAGTACTTC
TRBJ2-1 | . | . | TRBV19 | CASSGGAGYNEQFF | TGTGCCAGTAGTGGGGGAGCGGGCTACAATGAGCAGTTCTTC
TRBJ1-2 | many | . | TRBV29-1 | CSVEDPPYGYTF | TGCAGCGTTGAAGATCCACCCTATGGCTACACCTTC
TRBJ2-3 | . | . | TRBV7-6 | CASSLAGGPRGDTQYF | TGTGCCAGCAGCTTAGCTGGGGGGCCAAGGGGGGATACGCAGTATTTT
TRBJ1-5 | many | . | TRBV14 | CASSLRTCPQHF | TGTGCCAGCAGCCTCCGTACGTGTCCCCAGCATTTT
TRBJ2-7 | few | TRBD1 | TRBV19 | CASSRGQEVYEQYF | TGTGCCAGTAGTAGAGGACAGGAGGTCTACGAGCAGTACTTC
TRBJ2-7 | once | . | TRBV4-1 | CASCQDRDVREQYF | TGCGCCAGCTGCCAAGATAGAGATGTCCGCGAGCAGTACTTC
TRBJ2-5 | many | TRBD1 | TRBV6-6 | CASSYPEDRVLETQYF | TGTGCCAGCAGTTACCCGGAAGACAGGGTTCTAGAGACCCAGTACTTC
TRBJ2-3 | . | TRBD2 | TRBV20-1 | CSAKETGTSGGTPPDTQYF | TGCAGTGCGAAAGAAACCGGGACTAGCGGGGGGACACCCCCAGATACGCAGTATTTT
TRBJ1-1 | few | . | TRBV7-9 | CASSTIQGEAFF | TGTGCCAGCAGCACAATCCAGGGCGAAGCTTTCTTT
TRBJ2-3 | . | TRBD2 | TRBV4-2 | CASSQGTSGTDTKYF | TGTGCCAGCAGCCAAGGGACTAGCGGGACAGATACGAAGTATTTT
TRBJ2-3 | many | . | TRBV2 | CASSEALGGLGDTQYF | TGTGCCAGCAGTGAAGCGCTGGGGGGTCTCGGAGATACGCAGTATTTT
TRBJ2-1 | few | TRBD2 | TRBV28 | CASSPGWSGLAGPTSYNEQFF | TGTGCCAGCAGTCCCGGTTGGTCGGGACTAGCGGGACCGACCTCCTACAATGAGCAGTTCTTC
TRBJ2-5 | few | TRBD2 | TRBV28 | CASTQGLAQETQYF | TGTGCCAGCACCCAGGGACTAGCTCAAGAGACCCAGTACTTC
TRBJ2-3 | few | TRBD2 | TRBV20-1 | CSARSSGTSGRASDTQYF | TGCAGTGCTAGATCTTCCGGGACTAGCGGGAGGGCGTCAGATACGCAGTATTTT
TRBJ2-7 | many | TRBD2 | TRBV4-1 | CASSHTSGRDEQYF | TGCGCCAGCAGCCATACTAGCGGGAGGGATGAGCAGTACTTC
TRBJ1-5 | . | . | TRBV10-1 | CASRRSECNQPQHF | TGCGCCAGCAGGAGGAGCGAATGCAATCAGCCCCAGCATTTT
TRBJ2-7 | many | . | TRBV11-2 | CASSPDRNAYEQYF | TGTGCCAGCAGCCCCGACAGGAACGCCTACGAGCAGTACTTC
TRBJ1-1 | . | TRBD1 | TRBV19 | CASTAGGKNTEAFF | TGTGCCAGTACCGCAGGGGGGAAGAACACTGAAGCTTTCTTT
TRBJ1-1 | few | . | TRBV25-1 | CASSSKGGRTEAFF | TGTGCCAGCAGTTCCAAGGGCGGGAGGACTGAAGCTTTCTTT
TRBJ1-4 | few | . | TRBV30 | CAWNEQGFGEKLFF | TGTGCCTGGAACGAACAGGGTTTTGGCGAAAAACTGTTTTTT
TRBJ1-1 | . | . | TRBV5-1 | CASSFVLGGTEAFF | TGCGCCAGCAGCTTCGTGCTGGGAGGCACTGAAGCTTTCTTT
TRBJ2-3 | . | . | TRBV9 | CASSGLSGGAYPTDTQYF | TGTGCCAGCAGCGGATTAAGCGGAGGGGCTTACCCCACAGATACGCAGTATTTT
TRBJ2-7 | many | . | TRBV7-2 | CASSLYDSSYEQYF | TGTGCCAGCAGCTTGTATGACAGCTCCTACGAGCAGTACTTC
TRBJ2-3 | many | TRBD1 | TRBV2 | CASKEGDRDTQYF | TGTGCCAGTAAAGAAGGGGACAGAGATACGCAGTATTTT
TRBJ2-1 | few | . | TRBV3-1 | CASSQEGTPGDYNEQFF | TGTGCCAGCAGCCAAGAAGGGACCCCCGGGGACTACAATGAGCAGTTCTTC
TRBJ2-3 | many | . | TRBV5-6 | CASSLETGRLTDTQYF | TGTGCCAGCAGCTTGGAAACAGGGCGTTTAACAGATACGCAGTATTTT
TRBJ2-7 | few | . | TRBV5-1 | CASSALGVGAYEQYF | TGCGCCAGCAGCGCGCTGGGGGTTGGGGCCTACGAGCAGTACTTC
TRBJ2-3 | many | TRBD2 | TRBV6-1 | CASSEVQLAGVDTQYF | TGTGCCAGCAGTGAAGTCCAGCTAGCGGGAGTCGATACGCAGTATTTT
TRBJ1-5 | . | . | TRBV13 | CASSLRAVSNQPQHF | TGTGCCAGCAGCTTGCGGGCAGTTAGCAATCAGCCCCAGCATTTT
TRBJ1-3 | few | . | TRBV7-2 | CASSSSNGNTIYF | TGTGCCAGCAGCTCAAGTAATGGAAACACCATATATTTT
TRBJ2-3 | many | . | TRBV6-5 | CASSRGTDTQYF | TGTGCCAGTTCTCGTGGCACAGATACGCAGTATTTT
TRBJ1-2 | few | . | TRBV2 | CASSEMDRSYGYTF | TGTGCCAGCAGTGAAATGGATAGGTCGTATGGCTACACCTTC
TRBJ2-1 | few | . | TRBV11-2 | CASSLDPGYEQFF | TGTGCCAGCAGCTTAGATCCTGGCTATGAGCAGTTCTTC
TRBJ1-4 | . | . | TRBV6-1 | CASSADDLNGKLFF | TGTGCCAGCAGTGCGGACGACCTTAATGGAAAACTGTTTTTT
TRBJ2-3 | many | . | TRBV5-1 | CASSLTETLISTDTQYF | TGCGCCAGCAGCTTGACAGAAACCCTAATCAGTACAGATACGCAGTATTTT
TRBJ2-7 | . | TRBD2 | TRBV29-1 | CSVKSPRENLRYEQYF | TGCAGCGTGAAGTCTCCGCGGGAGAACTTACGATACGAGCAGTACTTC
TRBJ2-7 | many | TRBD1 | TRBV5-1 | CASSNIQTGSYEQYF | TGCGCCAGCAGTAACATCCAGACAGGGTCTTACGAGCAGTACTTC
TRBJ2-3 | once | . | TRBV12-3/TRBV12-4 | CASSFGGGSTDTQYF | TGTGCCAGCAGTTTCGGAGGGGGGAGCACAGATACGCAGTATTTT
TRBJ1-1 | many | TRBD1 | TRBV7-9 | CASSPPGTGGEAFF | TGTGCCAGCAGCCCACCCGGGACAGGGGGTGAAGCTTTCTTT
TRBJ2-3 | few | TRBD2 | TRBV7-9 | CASSSNLPTSGGGDTQYF | TGTGCCAGCAGCTCCAACCTCCCAACTAGCGGGGGAGGGGATACGCAGTATTTT